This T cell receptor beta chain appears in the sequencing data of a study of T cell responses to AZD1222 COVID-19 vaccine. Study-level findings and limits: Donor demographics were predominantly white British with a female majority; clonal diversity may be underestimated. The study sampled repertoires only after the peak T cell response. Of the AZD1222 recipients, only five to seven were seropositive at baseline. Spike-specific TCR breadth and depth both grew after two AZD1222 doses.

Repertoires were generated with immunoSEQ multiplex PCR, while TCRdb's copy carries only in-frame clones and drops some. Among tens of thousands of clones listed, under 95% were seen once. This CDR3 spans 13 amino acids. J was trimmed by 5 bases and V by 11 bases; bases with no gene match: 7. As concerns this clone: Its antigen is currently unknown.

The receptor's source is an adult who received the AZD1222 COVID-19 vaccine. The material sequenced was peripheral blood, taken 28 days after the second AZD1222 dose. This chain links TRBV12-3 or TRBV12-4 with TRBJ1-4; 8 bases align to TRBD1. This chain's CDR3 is CACSGQGNEKLFF. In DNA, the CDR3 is TGTGCCTGCTCAGGACAGGGAAATGAAAAACTGTTTTTT.